This TCR beta chain was obtained from a study of cytomegalovirus exposure and HLA in healthy donors. On this clone: Its antigen is not known.

Vbeta (60) and Jbeta (13) primers were used in the PCR. Generated by immunoSEQ multiplex PCR, the TCRdb table keeps only in-frame clones and is missing some. The data contain 130,000 or so clones, over 60% of them singletons. Study-wide points: Upon later analysis, TCR association rates were observed to vary by HLA locus, being highest for DRB1 and lowest for HLA-C.

V was clipped by 5 bases and J by 5 bases; unmatched bases: 2. The CDR3 contains 15 residues. Per the germline V gene, CDR1 is SGHTA and CDR2 is FQGNSA. The TCR comes from a middle-aged woman in good health and CMV-seronegative. The chain carries TRBV7-2 and TRBJ2-3; 15 positions agree with TRBD2. Sequences were obtained from PBMCs. The chain's CDR3 is CASSRTSGRGDTQYF. CDR3 coding DNA: TGTGCCAGCAGCCGGACTAGCGGGAGGGGAGATACGCAGTATTTT.